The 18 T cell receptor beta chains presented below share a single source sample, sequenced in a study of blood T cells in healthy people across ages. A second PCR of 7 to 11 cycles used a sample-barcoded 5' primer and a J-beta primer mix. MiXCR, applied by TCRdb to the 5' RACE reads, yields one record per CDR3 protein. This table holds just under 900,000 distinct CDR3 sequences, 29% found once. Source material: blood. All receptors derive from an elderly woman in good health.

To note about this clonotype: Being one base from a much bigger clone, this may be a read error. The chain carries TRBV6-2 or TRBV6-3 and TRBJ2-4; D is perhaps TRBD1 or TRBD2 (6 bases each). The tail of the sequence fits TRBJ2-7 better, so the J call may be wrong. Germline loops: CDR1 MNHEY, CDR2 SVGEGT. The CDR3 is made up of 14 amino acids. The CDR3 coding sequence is TGTGTCAGCAGTCCGACGGGGGCAGACTACGAGCAGTACTTC. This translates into CVSSPTGADYEQYF.

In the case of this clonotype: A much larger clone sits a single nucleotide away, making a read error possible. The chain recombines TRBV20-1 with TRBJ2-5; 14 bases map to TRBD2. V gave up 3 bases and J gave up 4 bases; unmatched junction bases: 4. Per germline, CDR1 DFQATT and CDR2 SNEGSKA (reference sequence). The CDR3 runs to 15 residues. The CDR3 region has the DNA TGCAGTGCTAGTCCTGGACTAGCGGGGGGAGAGACCCAGTACTTC. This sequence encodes CSASPGLAGGETQYF.

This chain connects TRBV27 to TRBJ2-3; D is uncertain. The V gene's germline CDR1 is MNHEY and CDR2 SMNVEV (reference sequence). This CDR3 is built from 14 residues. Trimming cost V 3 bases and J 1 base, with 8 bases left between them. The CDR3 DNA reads TGTGCCAGCAGTTTTGCCGTCCGCACAGATACGCAGTATTTT. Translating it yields CASSFAVRTDTQYF.

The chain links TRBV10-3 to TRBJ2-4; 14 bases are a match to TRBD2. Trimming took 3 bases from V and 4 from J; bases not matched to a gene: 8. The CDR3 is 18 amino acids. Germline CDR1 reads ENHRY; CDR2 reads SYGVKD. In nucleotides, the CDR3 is TGTGCCATCAGTGACCCTGGACTAGCGGGGGGCCCAAAAAACATTCAGTACTTC. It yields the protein CAISDPGLAGGPKNIQYF.

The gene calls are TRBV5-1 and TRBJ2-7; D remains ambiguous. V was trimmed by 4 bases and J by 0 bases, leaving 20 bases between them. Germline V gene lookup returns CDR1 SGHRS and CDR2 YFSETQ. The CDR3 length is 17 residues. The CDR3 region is CASSPLGPGRISYEQYF. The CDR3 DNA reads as TGCGCCAGCAGCCCCCTTGGCCCAGGAAGGATCTCCTACGAGCAGTACTTC.

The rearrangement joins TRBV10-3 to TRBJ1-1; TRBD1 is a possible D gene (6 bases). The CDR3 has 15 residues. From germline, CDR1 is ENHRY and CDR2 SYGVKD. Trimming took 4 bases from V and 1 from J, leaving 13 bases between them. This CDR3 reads CAISGQGPRNTEAFF. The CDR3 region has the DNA TGTGCCATCAGTGGGCAGGGGCCGAGGAACACTGAAGCTTTCTTT.

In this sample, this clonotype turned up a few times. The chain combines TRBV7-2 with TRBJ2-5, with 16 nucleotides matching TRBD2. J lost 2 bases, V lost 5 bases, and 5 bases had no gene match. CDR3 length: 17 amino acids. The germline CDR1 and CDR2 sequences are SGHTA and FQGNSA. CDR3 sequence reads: CASSQGLAGGRQETQYF. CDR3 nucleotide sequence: TGTGCCAGCAGCCAGGGACTAGCGGGGGGGAGACAAGAGACCCAGTACTTC.

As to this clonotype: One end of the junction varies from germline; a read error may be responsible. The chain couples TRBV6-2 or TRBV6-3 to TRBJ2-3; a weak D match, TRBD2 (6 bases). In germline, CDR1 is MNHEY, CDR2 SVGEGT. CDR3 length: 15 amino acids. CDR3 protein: CASSRTSTGGDAQYF. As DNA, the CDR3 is TGTGCCAGCAGCCGAACTAGCACCGGCGGAGATGCGCAGTATTTT.

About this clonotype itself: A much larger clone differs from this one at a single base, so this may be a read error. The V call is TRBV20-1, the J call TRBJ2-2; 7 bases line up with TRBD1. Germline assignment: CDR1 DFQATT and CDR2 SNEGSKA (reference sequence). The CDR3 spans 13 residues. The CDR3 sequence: CSAWDSYTGERFF. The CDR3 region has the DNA TGCAGTGCTTGGGACAGCTACACCGGGGAGCGGTTTTTT.

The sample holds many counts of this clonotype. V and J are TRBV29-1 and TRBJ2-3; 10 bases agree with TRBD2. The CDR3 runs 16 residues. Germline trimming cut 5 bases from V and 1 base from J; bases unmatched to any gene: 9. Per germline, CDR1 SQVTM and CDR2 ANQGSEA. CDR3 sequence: CSVLGFSGGGTDTQYF. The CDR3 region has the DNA TGCAGCGTTTTGGGTTTCAGCGGGGGGGGCACAGATACGCAGTATTTT.

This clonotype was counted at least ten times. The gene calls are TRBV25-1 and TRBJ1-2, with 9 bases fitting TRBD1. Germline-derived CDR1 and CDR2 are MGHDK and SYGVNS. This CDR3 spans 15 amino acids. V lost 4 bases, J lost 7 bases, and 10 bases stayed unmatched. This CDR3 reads CASSAHRGPSGGYTF. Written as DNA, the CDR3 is TGTGCCAGCAGTGCCCACAGGGGGCCCTCGGGTGGCTACACCTTC.

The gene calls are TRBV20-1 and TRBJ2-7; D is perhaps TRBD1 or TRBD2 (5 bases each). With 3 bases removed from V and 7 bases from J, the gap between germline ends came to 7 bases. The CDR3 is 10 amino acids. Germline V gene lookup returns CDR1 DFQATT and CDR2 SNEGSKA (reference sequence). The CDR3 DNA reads TGCAGTGCTAGTTGGGGGGAGCAGTACTTC. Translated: CSASWGEQYF.

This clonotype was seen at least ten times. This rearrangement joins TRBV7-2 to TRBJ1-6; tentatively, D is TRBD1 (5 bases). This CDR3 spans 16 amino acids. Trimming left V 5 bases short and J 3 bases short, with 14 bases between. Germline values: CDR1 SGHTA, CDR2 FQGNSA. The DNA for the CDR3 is TGTGCCAGCAGCCCGAGAGGCAGGGACTATAATTCACCCCTCCACTTT. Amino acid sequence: CASSPRGRDYNSPLHF. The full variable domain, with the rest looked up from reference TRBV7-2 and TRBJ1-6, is GAGVSQSPSNKVTEKGKDVELRCDPISGHTALYWYRQSLGQGLEFLIYFQGNSAPDKSGLPSDRFSAERTGGSVSTLTIQRTQQEDSAVYLCASSPRGRDYNSPLHFGNGTRLTVT.

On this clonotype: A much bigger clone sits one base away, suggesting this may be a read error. This chain's CDR3 is CASSCGGARNVLAKNIQYF. CDR3 nucleotide sequence: TGTGCCAGCAGTTGCGGGGGGGCCCGCAATGTACTAGCCAAAAACATTCAGTACTTC. J is TRBJ2-4 and V is TRBV6-2 or TRBV6-3; 9 bases map to TRBD2. V trimming: 4 bases; J trimming: 0 bases; junction bases outside the gene matches: 13. The CDR3 runs to 19 residues. Germline V gives CDR1 MNHEY, CDR2 SVGEGT.

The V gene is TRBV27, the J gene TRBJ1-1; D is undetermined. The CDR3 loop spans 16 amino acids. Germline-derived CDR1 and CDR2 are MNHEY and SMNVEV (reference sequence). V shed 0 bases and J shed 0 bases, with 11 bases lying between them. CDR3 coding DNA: TGTGCCAGCAGTTTATCGGCCTTTGGGTTGAACACTGAAGCTTTCTTT. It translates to CASSLSAFGLNTEAFF.

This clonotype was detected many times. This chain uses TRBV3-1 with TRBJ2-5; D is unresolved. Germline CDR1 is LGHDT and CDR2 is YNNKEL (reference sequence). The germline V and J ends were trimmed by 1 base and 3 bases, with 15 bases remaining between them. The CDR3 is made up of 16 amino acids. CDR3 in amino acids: CASSQVLLALEETQYF. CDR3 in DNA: TGTGCCAGCAGCCAAGTACTGCTCGCGCTGGAAGAGACCCAGTACTTC.

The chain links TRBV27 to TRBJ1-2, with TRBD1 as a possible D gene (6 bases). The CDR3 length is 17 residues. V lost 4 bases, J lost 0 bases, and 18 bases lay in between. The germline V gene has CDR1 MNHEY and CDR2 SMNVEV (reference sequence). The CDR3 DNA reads TGTGCCAGCAGTTCAGCGGGCAGGGGTCCAGCTAACTATGGCTACACCTTC. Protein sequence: CASSSAGRGPANYGYTF.

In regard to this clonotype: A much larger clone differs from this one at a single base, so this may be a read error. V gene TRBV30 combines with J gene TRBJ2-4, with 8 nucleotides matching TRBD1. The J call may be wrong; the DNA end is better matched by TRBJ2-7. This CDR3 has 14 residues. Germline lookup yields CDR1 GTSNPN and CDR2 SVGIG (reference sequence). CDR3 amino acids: CAWSWTGIAYEQYF. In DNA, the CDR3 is TGTGCCTGGAGTTGGACAGGGATCGCCTACGAGCAGTACTTC.